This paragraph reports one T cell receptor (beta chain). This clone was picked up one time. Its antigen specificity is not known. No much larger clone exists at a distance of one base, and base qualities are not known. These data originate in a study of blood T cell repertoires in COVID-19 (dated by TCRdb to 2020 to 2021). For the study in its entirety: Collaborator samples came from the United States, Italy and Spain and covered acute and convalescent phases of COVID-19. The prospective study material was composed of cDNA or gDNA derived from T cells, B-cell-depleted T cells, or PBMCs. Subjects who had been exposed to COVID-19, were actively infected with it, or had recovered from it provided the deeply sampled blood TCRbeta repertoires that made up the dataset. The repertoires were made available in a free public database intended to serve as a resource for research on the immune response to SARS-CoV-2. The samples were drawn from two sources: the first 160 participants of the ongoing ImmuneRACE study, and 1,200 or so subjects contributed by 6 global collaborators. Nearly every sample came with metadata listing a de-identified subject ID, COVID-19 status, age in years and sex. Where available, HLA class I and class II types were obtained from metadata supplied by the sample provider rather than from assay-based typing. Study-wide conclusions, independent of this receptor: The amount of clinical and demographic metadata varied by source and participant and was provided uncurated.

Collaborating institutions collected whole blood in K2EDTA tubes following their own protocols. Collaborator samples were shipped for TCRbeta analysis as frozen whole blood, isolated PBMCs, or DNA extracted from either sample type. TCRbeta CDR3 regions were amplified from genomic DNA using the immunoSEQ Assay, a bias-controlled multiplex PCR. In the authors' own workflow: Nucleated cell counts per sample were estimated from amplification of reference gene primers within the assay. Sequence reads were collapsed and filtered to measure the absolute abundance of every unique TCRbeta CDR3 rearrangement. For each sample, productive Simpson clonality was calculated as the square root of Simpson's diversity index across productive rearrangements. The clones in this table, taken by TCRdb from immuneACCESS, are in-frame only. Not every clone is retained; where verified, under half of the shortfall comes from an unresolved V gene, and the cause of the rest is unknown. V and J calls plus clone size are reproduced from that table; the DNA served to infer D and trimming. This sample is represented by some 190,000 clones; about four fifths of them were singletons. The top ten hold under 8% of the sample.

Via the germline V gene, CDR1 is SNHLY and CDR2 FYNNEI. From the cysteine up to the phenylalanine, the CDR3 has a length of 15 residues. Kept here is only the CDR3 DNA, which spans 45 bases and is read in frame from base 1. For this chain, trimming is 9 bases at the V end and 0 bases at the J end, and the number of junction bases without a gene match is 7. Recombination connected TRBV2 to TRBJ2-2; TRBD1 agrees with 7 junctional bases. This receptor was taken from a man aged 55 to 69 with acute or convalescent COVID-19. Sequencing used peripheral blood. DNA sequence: TGTGCCAGGAGTAGGGGACAGTCGAACACCGGGGAGCTGTTTTTT. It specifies CARSRGQSNTGELFF. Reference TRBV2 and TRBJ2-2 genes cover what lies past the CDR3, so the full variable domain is EPEVTQTPSHQVTQMGQEVILRCVPISNHLYFYWYRQILGQKVEFLVSFYNNEISEKSEIFDDQFSVERPDGSNFTLKIRSTKLEDSAMYFCARSRGQSNTGELFFGEGSRLTVL.